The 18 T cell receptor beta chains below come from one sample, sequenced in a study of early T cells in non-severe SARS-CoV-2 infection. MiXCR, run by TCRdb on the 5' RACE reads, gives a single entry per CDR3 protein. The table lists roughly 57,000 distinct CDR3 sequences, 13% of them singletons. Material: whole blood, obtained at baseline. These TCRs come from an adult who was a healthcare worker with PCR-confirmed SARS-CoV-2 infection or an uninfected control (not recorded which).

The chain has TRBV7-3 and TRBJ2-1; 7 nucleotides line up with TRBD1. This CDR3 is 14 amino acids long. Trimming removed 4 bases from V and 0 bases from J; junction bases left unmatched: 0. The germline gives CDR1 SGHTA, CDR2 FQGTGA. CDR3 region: CASSWDSSYNEQFF. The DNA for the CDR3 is TGTGCCAGCAGCTGGGACAGCTCCTACAATGAGCAGTTCTTC.

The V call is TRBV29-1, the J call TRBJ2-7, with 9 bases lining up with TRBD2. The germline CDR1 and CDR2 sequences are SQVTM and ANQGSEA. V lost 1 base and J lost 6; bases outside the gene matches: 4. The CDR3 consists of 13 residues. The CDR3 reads CSVEVLAGSEQYF. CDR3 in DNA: TGCAGCGTTGAAGTCCTAGCGGGAAGCGAGCAGTACTTC.

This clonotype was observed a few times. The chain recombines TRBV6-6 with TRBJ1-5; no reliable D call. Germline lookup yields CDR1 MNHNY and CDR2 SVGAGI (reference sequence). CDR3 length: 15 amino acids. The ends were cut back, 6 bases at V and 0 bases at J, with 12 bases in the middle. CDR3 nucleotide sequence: TGTGCCAGCAGAGAGGCAGCTAATAGCAATCAGCCCCAGCATTTT. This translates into CASREAANSNQPQHF.

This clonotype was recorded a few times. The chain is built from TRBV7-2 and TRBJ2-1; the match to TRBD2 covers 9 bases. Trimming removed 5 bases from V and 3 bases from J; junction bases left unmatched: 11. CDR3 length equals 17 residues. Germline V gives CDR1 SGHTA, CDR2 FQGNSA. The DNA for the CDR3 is TGTGCCAGCAGCCCCAGGAGCGGGAGGACCCTCTACAATGAGCAGTTCTTC. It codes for CASSPRSGRTLYNEQFF.

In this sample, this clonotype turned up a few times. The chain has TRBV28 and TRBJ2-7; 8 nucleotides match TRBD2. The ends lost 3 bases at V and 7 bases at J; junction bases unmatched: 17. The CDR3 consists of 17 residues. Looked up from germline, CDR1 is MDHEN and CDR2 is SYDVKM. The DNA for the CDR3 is TGTGCCAGCAGTTTTAATGTCGGGAGGGGACTCCGGCATGAGCAGTACTTC. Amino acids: CASSFNVGRGLRHEQYF.

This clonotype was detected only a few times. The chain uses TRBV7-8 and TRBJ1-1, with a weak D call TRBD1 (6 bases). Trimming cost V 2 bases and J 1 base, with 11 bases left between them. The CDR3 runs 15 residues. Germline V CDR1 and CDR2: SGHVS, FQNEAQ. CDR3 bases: TGTGCCAGCAGCTTAACGGGGGGCGGGAACACTGAAGCTTTCTTT. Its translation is CASSLTGGGNTEAFF.

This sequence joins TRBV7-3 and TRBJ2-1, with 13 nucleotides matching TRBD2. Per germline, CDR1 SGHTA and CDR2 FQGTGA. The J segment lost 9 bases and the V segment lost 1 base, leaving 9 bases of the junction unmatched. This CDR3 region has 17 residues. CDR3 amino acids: CASSLRGTSGTRSEQFF. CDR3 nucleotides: TGTGCCAGCAGCTTAAGAGGGACTAGCGGGACTCGGAGTGAGCAGTTCTTC.

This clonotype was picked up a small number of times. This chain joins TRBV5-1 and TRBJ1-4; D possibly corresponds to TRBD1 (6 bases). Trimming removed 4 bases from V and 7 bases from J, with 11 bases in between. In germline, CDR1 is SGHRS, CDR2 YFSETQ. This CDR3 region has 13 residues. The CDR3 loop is CASSTGQTEKLFF. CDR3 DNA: TGCGCCAGCAGCACCGGACAGACTGAAAAACTGTTTTTT.

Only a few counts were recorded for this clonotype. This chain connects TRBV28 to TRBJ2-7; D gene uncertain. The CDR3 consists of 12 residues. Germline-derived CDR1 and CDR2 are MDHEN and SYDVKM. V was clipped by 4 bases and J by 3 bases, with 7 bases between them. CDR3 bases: TGTGCCAGCAGTTACGGGTTCTACGAGCAGTACTTC. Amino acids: CASSYGFYEQYF.

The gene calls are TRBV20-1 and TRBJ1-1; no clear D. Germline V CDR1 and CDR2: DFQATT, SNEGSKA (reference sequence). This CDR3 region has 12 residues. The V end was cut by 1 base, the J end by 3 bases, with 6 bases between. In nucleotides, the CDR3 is TGCAGTGCTAGAGGGCGGGACACTGAAGCTTTCTTT. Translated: CSARGRDTEAFF.

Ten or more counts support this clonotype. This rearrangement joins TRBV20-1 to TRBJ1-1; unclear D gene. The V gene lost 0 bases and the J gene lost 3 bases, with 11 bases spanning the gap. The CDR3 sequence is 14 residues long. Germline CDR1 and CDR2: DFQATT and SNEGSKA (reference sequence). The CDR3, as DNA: TGCAGTGCTAGAGATCAGGATGGCCACACTGAAGCTTTCTTT. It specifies CSARDQDGHTEAFF.

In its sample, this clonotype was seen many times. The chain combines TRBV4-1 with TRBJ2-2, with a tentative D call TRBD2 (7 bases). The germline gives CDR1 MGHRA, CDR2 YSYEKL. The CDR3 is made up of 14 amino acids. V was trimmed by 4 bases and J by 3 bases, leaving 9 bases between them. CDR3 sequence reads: CASSRGGDTGELFF. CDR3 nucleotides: TGCGCCAGCAGCCGGGGGGGCGACACCGGGGAGCTGTTTTTT.

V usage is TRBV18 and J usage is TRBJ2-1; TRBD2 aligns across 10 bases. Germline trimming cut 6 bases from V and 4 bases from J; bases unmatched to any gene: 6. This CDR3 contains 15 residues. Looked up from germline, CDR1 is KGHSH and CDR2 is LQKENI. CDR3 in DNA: TGTGCCAGCTCTTCTTGGACTAGCGGTTACAATGAGCAGTTCTTC. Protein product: CASSSWTSGYNEQFF.

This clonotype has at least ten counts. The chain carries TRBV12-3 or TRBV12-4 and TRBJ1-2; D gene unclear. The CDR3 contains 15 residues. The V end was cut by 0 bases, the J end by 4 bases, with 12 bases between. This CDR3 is CASSLAAGSSYGYTF. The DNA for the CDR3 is TGTGCCAGCAGTTTAGCCGCAGGTTCGAGCTATGGCTACACCTTC.

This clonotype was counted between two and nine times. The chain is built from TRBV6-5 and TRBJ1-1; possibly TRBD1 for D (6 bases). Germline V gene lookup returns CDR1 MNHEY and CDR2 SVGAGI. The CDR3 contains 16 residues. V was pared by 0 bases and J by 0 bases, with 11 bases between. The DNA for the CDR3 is TGTGCCAGCAGTTACTCGAGTTGGACAGTGAACACTGAAGCTTTCTTT. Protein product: CASSYSSWTVNTEAFF.

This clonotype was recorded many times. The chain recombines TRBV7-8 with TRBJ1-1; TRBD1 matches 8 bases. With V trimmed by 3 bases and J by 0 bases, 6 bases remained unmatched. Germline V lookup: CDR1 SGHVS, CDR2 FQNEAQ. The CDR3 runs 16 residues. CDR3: CASSLTGAIMNTEAFF. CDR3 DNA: TGTGCCAGCAGCTTGACAGGGGCCATCATGAACACTGAAGCTTTCTTT. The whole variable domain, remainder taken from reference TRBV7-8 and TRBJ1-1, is GAGVSQSPRYKVAKRGQDVALRCDPISGHVSLFWYQQALGQGPEFLTYFQNEAQLDKSGLPSDRFFAERPEGSVSTLKIQRTQQEDSAVYLCASSLTGAIMNTEAFFGQGTRLTVV.

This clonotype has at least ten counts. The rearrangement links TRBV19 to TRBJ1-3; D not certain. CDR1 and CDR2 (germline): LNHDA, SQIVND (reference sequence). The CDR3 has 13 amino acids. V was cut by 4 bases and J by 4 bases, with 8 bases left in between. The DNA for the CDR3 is TGTGCCAGTAGTACCCCCAGCGGAAACACCATATATTTT. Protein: CASSTPSGNTIYF.

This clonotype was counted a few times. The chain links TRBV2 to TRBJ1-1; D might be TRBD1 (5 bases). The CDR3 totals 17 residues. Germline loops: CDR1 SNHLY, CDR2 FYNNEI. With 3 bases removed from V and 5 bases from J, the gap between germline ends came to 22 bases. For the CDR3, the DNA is TGTGCCAGCAGTGACAGGGACGGGAGCGGTTCGGTGACTGAAGCTTTCTTT. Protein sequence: CASSDRDGSGSVTEAFF. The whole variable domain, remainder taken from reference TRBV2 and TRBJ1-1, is EPEVTQTPSHQVTQMGQEVILRCVPISNHLYFYWYRQILGQKVEFLVSFYNNEISEKSEIFDDQFSVERPDGSNFTLKIRSTKLEDSAMYFCASSDRDGSGSVTEAFFGQGTRLTVV.